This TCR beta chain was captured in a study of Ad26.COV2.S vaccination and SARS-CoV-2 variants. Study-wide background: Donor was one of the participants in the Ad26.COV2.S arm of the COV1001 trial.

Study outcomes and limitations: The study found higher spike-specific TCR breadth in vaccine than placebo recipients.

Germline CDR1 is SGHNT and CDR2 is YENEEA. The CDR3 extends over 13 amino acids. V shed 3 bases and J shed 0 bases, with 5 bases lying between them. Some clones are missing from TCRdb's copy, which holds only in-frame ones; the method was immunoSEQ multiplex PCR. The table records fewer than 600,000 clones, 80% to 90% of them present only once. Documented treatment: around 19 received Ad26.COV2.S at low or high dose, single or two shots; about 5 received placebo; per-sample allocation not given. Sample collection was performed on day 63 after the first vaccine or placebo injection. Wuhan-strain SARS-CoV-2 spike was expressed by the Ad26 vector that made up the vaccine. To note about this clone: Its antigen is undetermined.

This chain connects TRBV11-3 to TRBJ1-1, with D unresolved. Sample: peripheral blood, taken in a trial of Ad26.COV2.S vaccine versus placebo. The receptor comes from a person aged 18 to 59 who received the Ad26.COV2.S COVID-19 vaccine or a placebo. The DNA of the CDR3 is TGTGCCAGCAGCTTCGCGATGAACACTGAAGCTTTCTTT. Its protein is CASSFAMNTEAFF. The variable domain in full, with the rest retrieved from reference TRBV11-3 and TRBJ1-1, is EAGVVQSPRYKIIEKKQPVAFWCNPISGHNTLYWYLQNLGQGPELLIRYENEEAVDDSQLPKDRFSAERLKGVDSTLKIQPAELGDSAVYLCASSFAMNTEAFFGQGTRLTVV.